These T cell receptor beta chains were read from a single sample in a study of a mutant IDH1 vaccine in newly diagnosed glioma. TCRdb keeps only in-frame clones here, not all; method: immunoSEQ multiplex PCR. The repertoire consists of roughly 120,000 clones, with about four fifths occurring once and the leading ten covering 5.5%. Antigen specificity for these receptors is unknown. Here the sequenced sample was PBMCs, taken from a glioma patient whose treatment included an IDH1 peptide vaccine. The receptors derive from a man aged 35 to 55 with glioma. Each CDR3 is given with its conserved first and last residue. A D gene is named only where the DNA matches it firmly. Only some rows state a clone size, as once, few, many or a class for expanded clones.

abundance,d_gene,j_gene,v_gene,CDR3aa,CDR3nt
NA,NA,TRBJ2-1,TRBV9,CASSTLPSGGYNEQFF,TGTGCCAGCAGCACCCTTCCAAGCGGAGGCTACAATGAGCAGTTCTTC
NA,NA,TRBJ2-3,TRBV4-3,CASSQDGGDTDTQYF,TGCGCCAGCAGCCAAGATGGCGGGGATACAGATACGCAGTATTTT
NA,NA,TRBJ2-7,TRBV28,CASSHQGSHYEQYF,TGTGCCAGCAGTCATCAGGGATCCCACTACGAGCAGTACTTC
NA,NA,TRBJ1-2,TRBV28,CASSLIIGGKPPSDYGYTF,TGTGCCAGCAGTTTAATTATCGGCGGGAAGCCGCCTTCCGACTATGGCTACACCTTC
NA,NA,TRBJ1-5,TRBV2,CASMQGDEPQHF,TGTGCCAGCATGCAAGGCGATGAGCCCCAGCATTTT
NA,NA,TRBJ1-1,TRBV5-4,CASSFVSTEAFF,TGTGCCAGCAGCTTCGTCAGCACTGAAGCTTTCTTT
few,NA,TRBJ2-7,TRBV10-3,CAIRGTRGFVHEQYF,TGTGCCATCAGAGGTACCAGGGGATTTGTCCACGAGCAGTACTTC
NA,NA,TRBJ1-5,TRBV28,CASSLSWVDSNQPQHF,TGTGCCAGCAGTTTGAGTTGGGTAGATAGCAATCAGCCCCAGCATTTT
NA,TRBD1,TRBJ1-2,TRBV5-6,CASSLVGQGRDYGYTF,TGTGCCAGCAGCTTGGTGGGACAGGGCCGGGACTATGGCTACACCTTC
NA,TRBD2,TRBJ2-1,TRBV9,CASSDRTSGYNEQFF,TGTGCCAGCAGCGATCGGACTAGCGGTTACAATGAGCAGTTCTTC
NA,NA,TRBJ1-6,TRBV10-3,CAISLSGDNSPLHF,TGTGCCATCAGTTTATCAGGGGATAATTCACCCCTCCACTTT
NA,NA,TRBJ1-6,TRBV7-8,CASSLVKGSSPLHF,TGTGCCAGCAGCTTAGTCAAGGGAAGTTCACCCCTCCACTTT
NA,NA,TRBJ2-2,TRBV19,CASSIGRVRTGELFF,TGTGCCAGTAGTATTGGAAGGGTCCGTACCGGGGAGCTGTTTTTT
NA,NA,TRBJ1-2,TRBV7-9,CASSSAVAGSYGYTF,TGTGCCAGCAGCTCTGCAGTGGCCGGCAGCTATGGCTACACCTTC
once,NA,TRBJ2-5,TRBV19,CASSITVQETQYF,TGTGCCAGTAGTATAACGGTGCAAGAGACCCAGTACTTC
NA,TRBD2,TRBJ2-7,TRBV30,CAWSGTSGFYEQYF,TGTGCCTGGAGTGGGACTAGCGGATTCTACGAGCAGTACTTC